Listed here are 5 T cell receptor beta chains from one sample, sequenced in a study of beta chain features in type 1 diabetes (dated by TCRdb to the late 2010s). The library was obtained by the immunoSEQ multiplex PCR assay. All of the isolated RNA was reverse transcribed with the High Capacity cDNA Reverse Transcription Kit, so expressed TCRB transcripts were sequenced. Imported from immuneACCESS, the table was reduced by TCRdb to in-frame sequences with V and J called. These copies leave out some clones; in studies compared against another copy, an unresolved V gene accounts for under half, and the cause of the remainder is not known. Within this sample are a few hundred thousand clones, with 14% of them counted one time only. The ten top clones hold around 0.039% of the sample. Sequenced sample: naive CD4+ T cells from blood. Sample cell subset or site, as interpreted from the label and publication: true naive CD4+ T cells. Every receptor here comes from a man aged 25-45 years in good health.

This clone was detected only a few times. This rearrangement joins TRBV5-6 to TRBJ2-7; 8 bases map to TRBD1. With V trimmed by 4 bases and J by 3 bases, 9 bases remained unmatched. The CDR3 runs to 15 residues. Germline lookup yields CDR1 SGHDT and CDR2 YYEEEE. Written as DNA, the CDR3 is TGTGCCAGCAGCCGGGGACAGGCGGGTCTCTACGAGCAGTACTTC. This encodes CASSRGQAGLYEQYF.

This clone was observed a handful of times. Written as DNA, the CDR3 is TGTGCCAGCAGCGTAGGAGCGGGCGTCTCCTACGAGCAGTACTTC. Amino acid sequence: CASSVGAGVSYEQYF. This rearrangement joins TRBV9 to TRBJ2-7, with a possible D match to TRBD2 (6 bases). The CDR3 totals 15 residues. Germline V gene sequence: CDR1 SGDLS, CDR2 YYNGEE. V dropped 0 bases and J dropped 0 bases, with 10 bases sitting between them.

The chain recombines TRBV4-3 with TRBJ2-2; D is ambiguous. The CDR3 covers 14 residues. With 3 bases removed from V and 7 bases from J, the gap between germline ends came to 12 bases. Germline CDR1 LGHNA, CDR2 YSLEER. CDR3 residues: CASSHRTSDGELFF. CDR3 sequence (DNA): TGCGCCAGCAGCCACCGGACGTCGGACGGGGAGCTGTTTTTT.

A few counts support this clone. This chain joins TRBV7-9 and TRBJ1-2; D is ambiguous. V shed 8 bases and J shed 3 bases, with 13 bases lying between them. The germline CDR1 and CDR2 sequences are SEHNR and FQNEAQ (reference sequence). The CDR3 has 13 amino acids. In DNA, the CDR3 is TGTGCCAGCGGGCAGCGGGTCGACTATGGCTACACCTTC. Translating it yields CASGQRVDYGYTF. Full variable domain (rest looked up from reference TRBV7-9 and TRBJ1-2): DTGVSQNPRHKITKRGQNVTFRCDPISEHNRLYWYRQTLGQGPEFLTYFQNEAQLEKSRLLSDRFSAERPKGSFSTLEIQRTEQGDSAMYLCASGQRVDYGYTFGSGTRLTVV.

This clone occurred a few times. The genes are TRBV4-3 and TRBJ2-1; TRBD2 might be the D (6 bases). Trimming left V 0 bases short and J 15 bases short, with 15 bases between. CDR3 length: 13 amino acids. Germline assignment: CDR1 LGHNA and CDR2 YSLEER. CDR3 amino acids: CASSQDGGAGPFF. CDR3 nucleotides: TGCGCCAGCAGCCAAGATGGAGGGGCAGGGCCGTTCTTC.